The sequence of this TCR beta chain was determined in a study of yellow fever vaccine responses in identical twins. Study results and caveats: Twins showed a vaccine T cell response that reportedly seemed partly convergent, partly personalized.

Comment on this clonotype: Antigen unknown.

This CDR3 is built from 14 residues. The V gene lost 6 bases and the J gene lost 6 bases, with 15 bases spanning the gap. Germline loops: CDR1 SNHLY, CDR2 FYNNEI. One entry per CDR3 protein, called by TCRdb with MiXCR from the RT-PCR reads. The profile covers around 1,500 distinct CDR3 sequences, with roughly 85% appearing a single time and approximately 6.8% taken by the ten largest. The V and J genes are TRBV2 and TRBJ2-1; TRBD1 might be the D (5 bases). This receptor was taken from a woman aged 18-30 years who received the yellow fever vaccine. The sequenced sample was T cells from blood (PBMCs), unsorted or a sorted subset (not recorded which), obtained before or after yellow fever vaccination (not recorded which). This chain's CDR3 is CASRAGLGANEQFF. CDR3 DNA: TGTGCCAGCAGAGCCGGGCTTGGGGCCAATGAGCAGTTCTTC.